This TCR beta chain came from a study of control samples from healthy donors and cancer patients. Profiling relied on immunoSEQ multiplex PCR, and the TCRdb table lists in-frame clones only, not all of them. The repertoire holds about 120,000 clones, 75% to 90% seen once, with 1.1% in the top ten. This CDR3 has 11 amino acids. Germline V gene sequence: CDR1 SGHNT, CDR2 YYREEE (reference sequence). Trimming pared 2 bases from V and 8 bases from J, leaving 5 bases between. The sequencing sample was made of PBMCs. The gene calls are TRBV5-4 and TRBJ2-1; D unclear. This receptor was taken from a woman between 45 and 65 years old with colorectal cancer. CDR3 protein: CASSLRDEQFF. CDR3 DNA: TGTGCCAGCAGCTTAAGGGATGAGCAGTTCTTC. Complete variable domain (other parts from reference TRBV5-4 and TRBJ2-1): ETGVTQSPTHLIKTRGQQVTLRCSSQSGHNTVSWYQQALGQGPQFIFQYYREEENGRGNFPPRFSGLQFPNYSSELNVNALELDDSALYLCASSLRDEQFFGPGTRLTVL.